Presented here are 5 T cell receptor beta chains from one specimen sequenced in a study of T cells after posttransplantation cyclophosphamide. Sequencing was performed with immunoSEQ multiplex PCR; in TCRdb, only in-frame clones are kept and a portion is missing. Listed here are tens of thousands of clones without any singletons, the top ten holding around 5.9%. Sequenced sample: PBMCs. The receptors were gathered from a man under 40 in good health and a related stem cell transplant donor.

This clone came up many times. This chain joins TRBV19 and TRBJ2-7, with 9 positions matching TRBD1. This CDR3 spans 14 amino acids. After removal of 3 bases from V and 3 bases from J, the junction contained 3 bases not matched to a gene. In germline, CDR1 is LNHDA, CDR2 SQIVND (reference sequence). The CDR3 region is CASSMKGQGYEQYF. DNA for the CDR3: TGTGCCAGTAGTATGAAGGGACAGGGCTACGAGCAGTACTTC.

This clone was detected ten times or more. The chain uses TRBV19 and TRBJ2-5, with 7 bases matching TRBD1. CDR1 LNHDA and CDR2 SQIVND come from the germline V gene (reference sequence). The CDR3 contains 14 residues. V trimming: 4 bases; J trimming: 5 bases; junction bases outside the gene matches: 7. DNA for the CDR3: TGTGCCAGTAGTACCTCGGGACAGATCGAGACCCAGTACTTC. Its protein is CASSTSGQIETQYF.

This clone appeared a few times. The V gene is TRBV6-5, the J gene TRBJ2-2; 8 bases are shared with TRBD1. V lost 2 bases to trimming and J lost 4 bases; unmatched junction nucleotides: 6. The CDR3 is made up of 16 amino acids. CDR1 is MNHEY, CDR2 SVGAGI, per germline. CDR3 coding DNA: TGTGCCAGCAGTTACCCCGGACAGGGATCCACCGGGGAGCTGTTTTTT. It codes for CASSYPGQGSTGELFF.

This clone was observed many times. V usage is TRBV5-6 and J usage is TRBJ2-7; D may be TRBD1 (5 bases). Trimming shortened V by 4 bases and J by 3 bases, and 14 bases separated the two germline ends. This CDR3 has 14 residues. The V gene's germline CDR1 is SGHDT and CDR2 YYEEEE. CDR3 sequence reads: CASSTGGTGYEQYF. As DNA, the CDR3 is TGTGCCAGCAGCACCGGTGGTACAGGCTACGAGCAGTACTTC.

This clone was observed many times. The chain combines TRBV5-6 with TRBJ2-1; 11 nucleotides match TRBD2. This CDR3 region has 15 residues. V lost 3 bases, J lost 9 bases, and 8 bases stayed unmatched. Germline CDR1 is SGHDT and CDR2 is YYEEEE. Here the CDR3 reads CASSSTSGGVGEQFF. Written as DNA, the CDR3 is TGTGCCAGCAGCTCCACTAGCGGGGGAGTCGGTGAGCAGTTCTTC. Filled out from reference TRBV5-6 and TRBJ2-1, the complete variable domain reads DAGVTQSPTHLIKTRGQQVTLRCSPKSGHDTVSWYQQALGQGPQFIFQYYEEEERQRGNFPDRFSGHQFPNYSSELNVNALLLGDSALYLCASSSTSGGVGEQFFGPGTRLTVL.